This is a list of T cell receptor beta chains from one sample in a study of blood T cell repertoires in COVID-19. The repertoire was sequenced with immunoSEQ multiplex PCR; TCRdb's copy has only in-frame clones and lacks some. The data show some 350,000 clones, almost 90% seen once. The specimen was peripheral blood. Every receptor here comes from a young man with active or convalescent COVID-19. Both conserved end residues are part of each CDR3. The D gene is left open where the match is weak. Some rows have no size entry. The others give once, few or many, or a class for an expanded clone.

j_call cdr3_length d_call clone_size v_call cdr3_nt cdr3_aa
TRBJ1-2 14 . . TRBV7-2 TGTGCCAGCAGCTTAGCGGGGGGGGGCACTGGCTACACCTTC CASSLAGGGTGYTF
TRBJ2-1 14 TRBD1 . TRBV11-2 TGTGCCAGCAGCCCGATGACAGGGATGAATGAGCAGTTCTTC CASSPMTGMNEQFF
TRBJ1-5 14 TRBD1 . TRBV6-1 TGTGCCAGCATAGGACAGGGGGTATTTCAGCCCCAGCATTTT CASIGQGVFQPQHF
TRBJ1-2 15 TRBD1 . TRBV2 TGTGCCAGCAGTCCACTCCTACAGGGGGCCTCTGGCTACACCTTC CASSPLLQGASGYTF
TRBJ1-2 14 TRBD1 . TRBV5-1 TGCGCCAGCAGCTTCGGCCAGGGGGCCTATGGCTACACCTTC CASSFGQGAYGYTF
TRBJ2-7 12 . . TRBV6-2/TRBV6-3 TGTGCCAGCAGCATCCCTTCCTACGAGCAGTACTTC CASSIPSYEQYF
TRBJ1-5 16 . . TRBV6-6 TGTGCCAGCAGTTACAAGACAGCCTATAGCAATCAGCCCCAGCATTTT CASSYKTAYSNQPQHF
TRBJ1-5 13 . . TRBV4-2 TGTGCCAGCGCGGGGCAGTTAGATCAGCCCCAGCATTTT CASAGQLDQPQHF
TRBJ1-2 14 . . TRBV25-1 TGTGCCAGCAGTGAGCCAGGGCGAGGCTATGGCTACACCTTC CASSEPGRGYGYTF
TRBJ2-7 14 TRBD1 . TRBV9 TGTGCCAGCAGCGCCGGGACAGGGACTGGCGAGCAGTACTTC CASSAGTGTGEQYF
TRBJ2-3 14 TRBD2 . TRBV13 TGTGCCAGCAGGCGCGGGGGGACGGCAGATACGCAGTATTTT CASRRGGTADTQYF
TRBJ1-1 16 TRBD1 few TRBV19 TGTGCCAGTAGTCCAAAGACAGGGATCATGAACACTGAAGCTTTCTTT CASSPKTGIMNTEAFF
TRBJ2-7 15 . . TRBV21-1 TGTGCCAGCAGCAACTCCCTCAAGGACTGCTACGAGCAGTACTTC CASSNSLKDCYEQYF
TRBJ2-6 15 . . TRBV4-2 TGTGCCAGCAGCCAAGCCGTCTCTGGGGCCAACGTCCTGACTTTC CASSQAVSGANVLTF
TRBJ2-2 12 . once TRBV29-1 TGCAGCGCTATCGAACACGCCGGGGAGCTGTTTTTT CSAIEHAGELFF
TRBJ1-4 15 . . TRBV10-3 TGTGCCATCAGTGAAGGGGACTCAACTAATGAAAAACTGTTTTTT CAISEGDSTNEKLFF
TRBJ1-5 15 . . TRBV19 TGTGCCAGTAGTATTCTACAGGCGAGCAATCAGCCCCAGCATTTT CASSILQASNQPQHF
TRBJ1-4 14 . once TRBV3-1/TRBV3-2 TGTGCCAGCAGCCAGTCCGGGGGGGTCGAAAAACTGTTTTTT CASSQSGGVEKLFF
TRBJ2-7 15 . . TRBV5-1 TGCGCCAGCAGCTTGGACAGGATGGGGGGCTACGAGCAGTACTTC CASSLDRMGGYEQYF
TRBJ2-7 16 TRBD1 . TRBV24-1 TGTGCCACCAGTGACCCTCGACAGGGGGCGGCCTACGAGCAGTACTTC CATSDPRQGAAYEQYF
TRBJ1-2 15 TRBD1 . TRBV7-9 TGTGCCAGCAGCTTGGAGACAGGGGGCGGGGCTGGCTACACCTTC CASSLETGGGAGYTF